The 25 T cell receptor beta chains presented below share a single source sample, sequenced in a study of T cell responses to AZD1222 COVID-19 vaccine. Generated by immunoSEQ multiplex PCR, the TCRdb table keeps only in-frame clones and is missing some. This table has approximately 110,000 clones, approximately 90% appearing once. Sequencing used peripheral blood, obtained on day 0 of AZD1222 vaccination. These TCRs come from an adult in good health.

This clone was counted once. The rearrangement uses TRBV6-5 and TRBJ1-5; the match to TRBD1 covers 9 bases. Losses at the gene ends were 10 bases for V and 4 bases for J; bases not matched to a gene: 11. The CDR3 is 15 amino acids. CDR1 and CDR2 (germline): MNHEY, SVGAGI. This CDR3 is CATSRDRASNQPQHF. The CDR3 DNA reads TGTGCCACGTCCAGGGACAGGGCATCGAATCAGCCCCAGCATTTT.

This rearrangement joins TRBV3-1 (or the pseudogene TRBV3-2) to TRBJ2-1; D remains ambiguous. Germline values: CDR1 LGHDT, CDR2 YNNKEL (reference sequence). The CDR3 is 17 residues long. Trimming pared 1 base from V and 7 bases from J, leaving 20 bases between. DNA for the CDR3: TGTGCCAGCAGCCAAGCCCCATCGATTCGACGTCGGAATGAGCAGTTCTTC. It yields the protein CASSQAPSIRRRNEQFF.

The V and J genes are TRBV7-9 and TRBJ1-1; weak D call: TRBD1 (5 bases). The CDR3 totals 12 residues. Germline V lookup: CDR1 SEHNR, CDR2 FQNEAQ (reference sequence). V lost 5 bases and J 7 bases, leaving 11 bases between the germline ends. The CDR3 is CASSTTGLEAFF. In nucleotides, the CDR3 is TGTGCCAGCAGCACCACAGGCCTTGAAGCTTTCTTT.

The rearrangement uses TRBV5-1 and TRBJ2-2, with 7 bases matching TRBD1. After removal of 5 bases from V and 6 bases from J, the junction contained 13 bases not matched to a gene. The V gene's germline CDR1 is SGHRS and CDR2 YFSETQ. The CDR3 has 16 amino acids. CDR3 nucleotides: TGCGCCAGCAGGTATCCGGGACAGTTTTTCGCCGGGGAGCTGTTTTTT. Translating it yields CASRYPGQFFAGELFF.

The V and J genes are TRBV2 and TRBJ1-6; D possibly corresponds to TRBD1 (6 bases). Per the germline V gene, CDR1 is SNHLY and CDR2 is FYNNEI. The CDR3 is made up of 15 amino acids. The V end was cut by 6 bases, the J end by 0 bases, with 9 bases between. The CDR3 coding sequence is TGTGCCAGCAGGGTAGGGGGCTCCTATAATTCACCCCTCCACTTT. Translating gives CASRVGGSYNSPLHF. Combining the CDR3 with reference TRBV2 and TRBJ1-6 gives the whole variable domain EPEVTQTPSHQVTQMGQEVILRCVPISNHLYFYWYRQILGQKVEFLVSFYNNEISEKSEIFDDQFSVERPDGSNFTLKIRSTKLEDSAMYFCASRVGGSYNSPLHFGNGTRLTVT.

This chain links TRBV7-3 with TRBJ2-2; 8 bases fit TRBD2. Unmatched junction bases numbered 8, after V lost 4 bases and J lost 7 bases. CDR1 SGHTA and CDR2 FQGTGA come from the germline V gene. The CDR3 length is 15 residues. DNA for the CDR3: TGTGCCAGCAGCTCACTAGCGGTACTGGGCGGGGAGCTGTTTTTT. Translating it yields CASSSLAVLGGELFF.

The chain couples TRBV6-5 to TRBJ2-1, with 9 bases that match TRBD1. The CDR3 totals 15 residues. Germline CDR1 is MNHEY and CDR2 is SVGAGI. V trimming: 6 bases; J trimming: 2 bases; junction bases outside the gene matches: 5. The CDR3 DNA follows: TGTGCCAGCAGCTCCGGGACAGGGACCTACAATGAGCAGTTCTTC. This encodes CASSSGTGTYNEQFF.

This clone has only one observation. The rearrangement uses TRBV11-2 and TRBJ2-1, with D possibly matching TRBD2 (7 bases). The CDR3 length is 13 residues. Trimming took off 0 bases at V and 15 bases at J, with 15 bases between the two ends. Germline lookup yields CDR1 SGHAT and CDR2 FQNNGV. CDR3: CASSLEGGTRLFF. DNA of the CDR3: TGTGCCAGCAGCTTAGAGGGGGGGACAAGGTTGTTCTTC. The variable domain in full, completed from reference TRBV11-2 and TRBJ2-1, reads EAGVAQSPRYKIIEKRQSVAFWCNPISGHATLYWYQQILGQGPKLLIQFQNNGVVDDSQLPKDRFSAERLKGVDSTLKIQPAKLEDSAVYLCASSLEGGTRLFFGPGTRLTVL.

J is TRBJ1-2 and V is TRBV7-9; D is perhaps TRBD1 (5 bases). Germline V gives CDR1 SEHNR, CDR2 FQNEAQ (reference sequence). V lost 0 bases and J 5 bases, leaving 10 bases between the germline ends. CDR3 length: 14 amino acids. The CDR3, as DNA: TGTGCCAGCAGCTTAGCCTCACAGGATTATGGCTACACCTTC. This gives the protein CASSLASQDYGYTF.

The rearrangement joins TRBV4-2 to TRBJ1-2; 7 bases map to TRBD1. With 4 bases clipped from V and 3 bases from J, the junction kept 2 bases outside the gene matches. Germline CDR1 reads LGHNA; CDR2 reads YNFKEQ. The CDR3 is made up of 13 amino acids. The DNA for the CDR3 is TGTGCCAGCAGCCGAGACAGGGACTATGGCTACACCTTC. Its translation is CASSRDRDYGYTF.

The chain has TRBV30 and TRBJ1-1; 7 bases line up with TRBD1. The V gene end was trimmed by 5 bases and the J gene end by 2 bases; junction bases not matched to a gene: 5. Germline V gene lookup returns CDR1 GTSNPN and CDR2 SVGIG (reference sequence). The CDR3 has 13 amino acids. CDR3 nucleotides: TGTGCCTGGGGGGGACAGACTAACACTGAAGCTTTCTTT. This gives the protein CAWGGQTNTEAFF. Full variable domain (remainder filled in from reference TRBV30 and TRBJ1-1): SQTIHQWPATLVQPVGSPLSLECTVEGTSNPNLYWYRQAAGRGLQLLFYSVGIGQISSEVPQNLSASRPQDRQFILSSKKLLLSDSGFYLCAWGGQTNTEAFFGQGTRLTVV.

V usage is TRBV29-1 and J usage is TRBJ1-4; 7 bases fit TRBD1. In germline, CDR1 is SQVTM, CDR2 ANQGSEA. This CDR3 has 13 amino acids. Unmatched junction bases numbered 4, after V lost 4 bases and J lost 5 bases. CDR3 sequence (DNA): TGCAGCGTTGCGACAGGGATAAATGAAAAACTGTTTTTT. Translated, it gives CSVATGINEKLFF.

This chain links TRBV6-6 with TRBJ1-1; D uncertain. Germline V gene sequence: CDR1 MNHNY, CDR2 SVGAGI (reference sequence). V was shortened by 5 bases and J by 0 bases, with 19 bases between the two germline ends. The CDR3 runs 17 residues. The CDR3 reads CASSPGQGRTMNTEAFF. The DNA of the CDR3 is TGTGCCAGCAGTCCGGGCCAAGGGAGGACCATGAACACTGAAGCTTTCTTT.

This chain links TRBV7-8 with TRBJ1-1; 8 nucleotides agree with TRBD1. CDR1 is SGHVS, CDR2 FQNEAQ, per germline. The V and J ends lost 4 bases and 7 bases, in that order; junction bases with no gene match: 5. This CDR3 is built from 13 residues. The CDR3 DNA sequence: TGTGCCAGCAGCTCAGGACAGGGAGTTGAAGCTTTCTTT. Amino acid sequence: CASSSGQGVEAFF. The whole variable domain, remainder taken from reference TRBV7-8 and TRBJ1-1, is GAGVSQSPRYKVAKRGQDVALRCDPISGHVSLFWYQQALGQGPEFLTYFQNEAQLDKSGLPSDRFFAERPEGSVSTLKIQRTQQEDSAVYLCASSSGQGVEAFFGQGTRLTVV.

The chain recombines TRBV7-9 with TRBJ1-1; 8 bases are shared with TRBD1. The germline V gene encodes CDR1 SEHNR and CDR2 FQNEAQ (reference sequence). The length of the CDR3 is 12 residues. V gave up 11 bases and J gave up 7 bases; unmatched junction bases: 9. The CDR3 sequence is CAGGGTGHEAFF. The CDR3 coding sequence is TGTGCCGGGGGAGGGACAGGTCATGAAGCTTTCTTT.

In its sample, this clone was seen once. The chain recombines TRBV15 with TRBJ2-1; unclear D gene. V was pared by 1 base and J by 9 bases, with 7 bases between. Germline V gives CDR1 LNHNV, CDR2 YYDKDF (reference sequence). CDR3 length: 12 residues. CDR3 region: CATSRAWGEQFF. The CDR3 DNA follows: TGTGCCACCAGCAGAGCCTGGGGTGAGCAGTTCTTC. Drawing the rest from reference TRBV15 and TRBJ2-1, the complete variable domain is DAMVIQNPRYQVTQFGKPVTLSCSQTLNHNVMYWYQQKSSQAPKLLFHYYDKDFNNEADTPDNFQSRRPNTSFCFLDIRSPGLGDTAMYLCATSRAWGEQFFGPGTRLTVL.

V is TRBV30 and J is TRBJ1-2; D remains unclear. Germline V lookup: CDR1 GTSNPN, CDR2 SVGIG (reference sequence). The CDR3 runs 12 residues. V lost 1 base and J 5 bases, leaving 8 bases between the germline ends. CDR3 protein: CAWSDGRYGYTF. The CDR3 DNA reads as TGTGCCTGGAGTGATGGAAGGTATGGCTACACCTTC.

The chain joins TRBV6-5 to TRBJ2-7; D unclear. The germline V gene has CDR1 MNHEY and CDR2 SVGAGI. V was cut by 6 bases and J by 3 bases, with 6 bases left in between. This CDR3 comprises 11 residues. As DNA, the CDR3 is TGTGCCAGCAGCAGGAGCTACGAGCAGTACTTC. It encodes CASSRSYEQYF.

CDR3 residues: CASSPISEQETQYF. The DNA for the CDR3 is TGTGCCAGCTCACCGATCTCAGAGCAAGAGACCCAGTACTTC. V usage is TRBV18 and J usage is TRBJ2-5; D unclear. Germline V CDR1 and CDR2: KGHSH, LQKENI. Trimming left V 3 bases short and J 2 bases short, with 10 bases between. This CDR3 has 14 amino acids.

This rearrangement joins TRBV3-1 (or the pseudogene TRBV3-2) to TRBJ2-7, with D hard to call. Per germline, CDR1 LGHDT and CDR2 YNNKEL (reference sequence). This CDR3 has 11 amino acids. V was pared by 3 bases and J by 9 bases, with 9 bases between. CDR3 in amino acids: CASSQGGTQYF. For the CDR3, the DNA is TGTGCCAGCAGCCAGGGCGGTACGCAGTACTTC.

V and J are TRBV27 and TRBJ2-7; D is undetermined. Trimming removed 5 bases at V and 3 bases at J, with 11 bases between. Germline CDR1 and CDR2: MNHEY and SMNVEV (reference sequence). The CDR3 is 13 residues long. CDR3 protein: CASSGNAHYEQYF. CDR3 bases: TGTGCCAGCAGTGGCAACGCACACTACGAGCAGTACTTC.

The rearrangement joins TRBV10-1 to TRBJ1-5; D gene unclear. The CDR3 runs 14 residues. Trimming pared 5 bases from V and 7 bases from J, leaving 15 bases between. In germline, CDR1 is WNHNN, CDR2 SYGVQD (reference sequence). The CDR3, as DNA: TGCGCCAGCAGTAAGATACAGATAAGGCAGCCCCAGCATTTT. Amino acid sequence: CASSKIQIRQPQHF.

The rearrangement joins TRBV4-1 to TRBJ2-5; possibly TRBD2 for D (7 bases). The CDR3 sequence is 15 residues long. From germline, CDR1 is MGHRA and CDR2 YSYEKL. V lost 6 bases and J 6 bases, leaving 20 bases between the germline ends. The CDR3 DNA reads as TGCGCCAGCAGGTCTCTAGGGGGGGCCGGGAAGACCCAGTACTTC. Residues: CASRSLGGAGKTQYF.

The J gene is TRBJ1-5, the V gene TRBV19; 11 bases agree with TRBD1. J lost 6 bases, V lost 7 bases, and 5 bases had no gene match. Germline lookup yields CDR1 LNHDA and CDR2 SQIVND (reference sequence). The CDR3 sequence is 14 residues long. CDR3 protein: CASTTGTGGQPQHF. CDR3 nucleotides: TGTGCCAGTACCACCGGGACAGGGGGTCAGCCCCAGCATTTT. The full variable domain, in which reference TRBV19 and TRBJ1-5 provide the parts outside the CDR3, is DGGITQSPKYLFRKEGQNVTLSCEQNLNHDAMYWYRQDPGQGLRLIYYSQIVNDFQKGDIAEGYSVSREKKESFPLTVTSAQKNPTAFYLCASTTGTGGQPQHFGDGTRLSIL.

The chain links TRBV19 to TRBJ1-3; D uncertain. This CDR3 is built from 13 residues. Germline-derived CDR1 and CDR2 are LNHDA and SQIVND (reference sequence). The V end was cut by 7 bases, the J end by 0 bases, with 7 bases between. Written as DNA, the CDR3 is TGTGCCAGTACCGCCCGCTCTGGAAACACCATATATTTT. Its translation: CASTARSGNTIYF.